A single sample is the source of the 9 T cell receptor beta chains below, sequenced in a study of blood T cell repertoires in COVID-19. Sequenced by immunoSEQ multiplex PCR; TCRdb stores in-frame clones only, minus some. Altogether about 260,000 clones are present, more than 85% being singletons, with the ten largest covering 2.5% to 3%. The sample taken for sequencing was peripheral blood. These receptors originate from a person aged 18 to 30 with COVID-19, enrolled during active disease.

This rearrangement joins TRBV6-1 to TRBJ2-2; weak D call: TRBD2 (5 bases). The CDR3 has 19 residues. Germline-derived CDR1 and CDR2 are MNHNS and SASEGT. Trimming left V 2 bases short and J 0 bases short, with 19 bases between. The CDR3: CASSERRAPWMANTGELFF. CDR3 in DNA: TGTGCCAGCAGTGAAAGGCGGGCGCCTTGGATGGCGAACACCGGGGAGCTGTTTTTT.

V and J are TRBV7-9 and TRBJ2-5; weak D call: TRBD2 (5 bases). Trimming removed 4 bases from V and 5 bases from J, with 11 bases in between. The CDR3 is 13 amino acids. Germline V lookup: CDR1 SEHNR, CDR2 FQNEAQ (reference sequence). CDR3 in amino acids: CASSYVGSETQYF. In DNA, the CDR3 is TGTGCCAGCAGCTATGTGGGGAGTGAGACCCAGTACTTC. The complete variable domain, with remaining parts taken from reference TRBV7-9 and TRBJ2-5, reads DTGVSQNPRHKITKRGQNVTFRCDPISEHNRLYWYRQTLGQGPEFLTYFQNEAQLEKSRLLSDRFSAERPKGSFSTLEIQRTEQGDSAMYLCASSYVGSETQYFGPGTRLLVL.

The chain employs TRBV6-2 or TRBV6-3 and TRBJ2-3; 7 bases agree with TRBD1. Looked up from germline, CDR1 is MNHEY and CDR2 is SVGEGT. There are 14 residues in the CDR3. With V trimmed by 5 bases and J by 4 bases, 6 bases remained unmatched. The CDR3 DNA is TGTGCCAGCAGTCAGGGGACAGAGGCAGATACGCAGTATTTT. Amino acid sequence: CASSQGTEADTQYF.

CDR3 residues: CASSHVGSGRARELFF. CDR3 sequence (DNA): TGTGCCAGCAGCCACGTCGGTAGCGGGAGGGCCCGGGAGCTGTTTTTT. V is TRBV3-1 (or the pseudogene TRBV3-2) and J is TRBJ2-2, with 11 nucleotides matching TRBD2. The germline gives CDR1 LGHDT, CDR2 YNNKEL (reference sequence). This CDR3 spans 16 amino acids. The ends lost 3 bases at V and 9 bases at J; junction bases unmatched: 9.

The chain uses TRBV28 and TRBJ1-6, with D maybe TRBD1 (5 bases). There are 15 residues in the CDR3. CDR1 and CDR2 (germline): MDHEN, SYDVKM. V lost 8 bases to trimming and J lost 8 bases, with 19 bases between them. As DNA, the CDR3 is TGTGCCAGCGGATACCGGGACTGGGACTATTCACCCCTCCACTTT. Translating gives CASGYRDWDYSPLHF.

The chain recombines TRBV6-4 with TRBJ1-2; unclear D gene. Trimming stripped 1 base from V and 1 base from J, with 7 bases between. Germline lookup yields CDR1 MRHNA and CDR2 SNTAGT. The CDR3 covers 14 residues. The CDR3 region is CASSDWPFNYGYTF. The CDR3 bases are TGTGCCAGCAGTGACTGGCCGTTTAACTATGGCTACACCTTC.

The chain carries TRBV2 and TRBJ1-5, with a weak D call TRBD1 (5 bases). The CDR3 runs to 14 residues. Trimming removed 6 bases from V and 4 bases from J, with 13 bases in between. The V gene's germline CDR1 is SNHLY and CDR2 FYNNEI. Here the CDR3 DNA reads TGTGCCAGCAGCGCGTCGACAGAGAATCAGCCCCAGCATTTT. It yields the protein CASSASTENQPQHF.

This clone was found once. V is TRBV6-1 and J is TRBJ2-7; no firm D call. CDR1 is MNHNS, CDR2 SASEGT, per germline. Trimming stripped 1 base from V and 0 bases from J, with 7 bases between. The CDR3 length is 14 residues. The CDR3 bases are TGTGCCAGCAGTGAAGGTCGGTTCTCCTACGAGCAGTACTTC. As protein: CASSEGRFSYEQYF.

The CDR3 loop reads CATSRDRGSDEQYF. CDR3 in DNA: TGTGCCACCAGCAGAGATCGGGGGTCGGACGAGCAGTACTTC. V and J are TRBV15 and TRBJ2-7; a weak D match, TRBD2 (6 bases). The V gene's germline CDR1 is LNHNV and CDR2 YYDKDF (reference sequence). CDR3 size: 14 residues. V dropped 0 bases and J dropped 5 bases, with 11 bases sitting between them.